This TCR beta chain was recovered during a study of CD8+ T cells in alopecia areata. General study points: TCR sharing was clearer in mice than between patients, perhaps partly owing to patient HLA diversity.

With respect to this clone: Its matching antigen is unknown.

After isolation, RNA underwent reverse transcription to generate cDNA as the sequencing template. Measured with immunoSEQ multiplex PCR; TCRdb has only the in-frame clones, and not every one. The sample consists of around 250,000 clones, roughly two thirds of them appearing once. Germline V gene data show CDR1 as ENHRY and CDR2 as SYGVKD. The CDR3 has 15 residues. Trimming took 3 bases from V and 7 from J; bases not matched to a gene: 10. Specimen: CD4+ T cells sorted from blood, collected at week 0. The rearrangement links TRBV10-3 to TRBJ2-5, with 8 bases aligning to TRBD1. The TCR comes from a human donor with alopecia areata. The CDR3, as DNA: TGTGCCATCAGTGACCCGGGACAGGCAGGAGGGACCCAGTACTTC. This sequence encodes CAISDPGQAGGTQYF.